This T cell receptor beta chain was sequenced in a study of beta chain features in type 1 diabetes. General study points: When cDNA is sequenced, cells with high TCR expression could be over-represented. All four CD4+ subsets from Type 1 diabetes patients carried moderately but significantly shorter TCRB CDR3s.

A heparinised blood draw that averaged about 100 mL was obtained once from each donor. The purity of all sorted populations exceeded 98%. Per germline, CDR1 PRHDT and CDR2 FYEKMQ (reference sequence). Trimming removed 5 bases from V and 9 bases from J, with 8 bases in between. The CDR3 length is 11 residues. The entirety of the isolated RNA underwent reverse transcription, so expressed TCRB transcripts were sequenced. Average reads for naive, central memory and regulatory T cell samples were about 3.57 million. This table comes from immunoSEQ multiplex PCR, and its TCRdb copy is limited to in-frame clones, with some not included. The sample has 640,000 or so clones; roughly 13% are singletons. This clone was recorded many times. As yet, its antigen is unknown.

This sequence was found in a man younger than 35 with type 1 diabetes. The chain is built from TRBV13 and TRBJ2-4, with TRBD2 as a possible D gene (5 bases). Input material: naive CD4+ T cells from blood. The CDR3 reads CASSSAGIQYF. DNA for the CDR3: TGTGCCAGCAGCAGTGCGGGCATTCAGTACTTC.